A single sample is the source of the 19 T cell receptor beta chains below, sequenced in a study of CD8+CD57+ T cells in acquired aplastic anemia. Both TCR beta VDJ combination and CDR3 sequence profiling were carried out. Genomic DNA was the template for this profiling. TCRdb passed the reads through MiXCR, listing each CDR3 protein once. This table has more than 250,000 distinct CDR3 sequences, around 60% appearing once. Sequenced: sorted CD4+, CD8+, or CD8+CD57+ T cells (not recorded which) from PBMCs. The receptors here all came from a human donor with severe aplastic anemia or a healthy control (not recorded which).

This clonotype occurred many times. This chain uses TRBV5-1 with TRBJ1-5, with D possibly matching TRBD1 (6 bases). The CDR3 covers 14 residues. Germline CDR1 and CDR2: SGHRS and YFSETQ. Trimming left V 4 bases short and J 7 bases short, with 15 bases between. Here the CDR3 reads CASSAGEFGQPQHF. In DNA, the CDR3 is TGCGCCAGCAGCGCAGGGGAATTCGGACAGCCCCAGCATTTT.

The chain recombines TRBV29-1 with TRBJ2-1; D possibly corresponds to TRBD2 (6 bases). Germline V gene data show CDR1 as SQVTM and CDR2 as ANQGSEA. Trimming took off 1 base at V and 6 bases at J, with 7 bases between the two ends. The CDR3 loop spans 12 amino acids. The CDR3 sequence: CSVEAEGNEQFF. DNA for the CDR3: TGCAGCGTTGAAGCGGAGGGCAATGAGCAGTTCTTC.

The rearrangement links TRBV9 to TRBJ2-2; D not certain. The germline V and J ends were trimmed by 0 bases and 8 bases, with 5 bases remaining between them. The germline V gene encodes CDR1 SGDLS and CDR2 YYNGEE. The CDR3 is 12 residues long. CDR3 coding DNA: TGTGCCAGCAGCGTAGTGTCAGGGGAGCTGTTTTTT. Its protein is CASSVVSGELFF.

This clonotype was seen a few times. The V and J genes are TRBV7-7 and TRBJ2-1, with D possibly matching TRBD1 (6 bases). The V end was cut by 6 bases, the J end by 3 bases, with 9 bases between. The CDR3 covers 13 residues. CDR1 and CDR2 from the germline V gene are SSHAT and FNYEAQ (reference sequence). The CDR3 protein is CASSRTDYNEQFF. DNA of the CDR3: TGTGCCAGCAGTCGGACAGACTACAATGAGCAGTTCTTC. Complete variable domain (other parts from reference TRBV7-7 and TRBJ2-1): GAGVSQSPRYKVTKRGQDVTLRCDPISSHATLYWYQQALGQGPEFLTYFNYEAQPDKSGLPSDRFSAERPEGSISTLTIQRTEQRDSAMYRCASSRTDYNEQFFGPGTRLTVL.

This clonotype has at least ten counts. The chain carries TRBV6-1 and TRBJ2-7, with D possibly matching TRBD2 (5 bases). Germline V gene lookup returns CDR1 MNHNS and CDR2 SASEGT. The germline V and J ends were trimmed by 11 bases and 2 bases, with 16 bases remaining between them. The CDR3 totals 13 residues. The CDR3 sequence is CALRPGVPYEQYF. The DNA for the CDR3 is TGTGCCCTCCGCCCCGGGGTCCCCTACGAGCAGTACTTC.

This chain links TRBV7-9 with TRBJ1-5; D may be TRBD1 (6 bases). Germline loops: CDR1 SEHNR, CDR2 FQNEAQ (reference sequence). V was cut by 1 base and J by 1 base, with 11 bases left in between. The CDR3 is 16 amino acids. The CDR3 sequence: CASSLERGRSNQPQHF. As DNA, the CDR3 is TGTGCCAGCAGCTTAGAACGGGGGCGCAGCAATCAGCCCCAGCATTTT. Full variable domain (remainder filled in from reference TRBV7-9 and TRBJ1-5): DTGVSQNPRHKITKRGQNVTFRCDPISEHNRLYWYRQTLGQGPEFLTYFQNEAQLEKSRLLSDRFSAERPKGSFSTLEIQRTEQGDSAMYLCASSLERGRSNQPQHFGDGTRLSIL.

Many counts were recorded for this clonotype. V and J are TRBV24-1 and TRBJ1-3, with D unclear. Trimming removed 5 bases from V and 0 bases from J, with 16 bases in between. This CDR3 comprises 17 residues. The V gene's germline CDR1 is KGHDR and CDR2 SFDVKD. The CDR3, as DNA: TGTGCCACCAGTGCCGACAACCTACCGGACTCTGGAAACACCATATATTTT. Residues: CATSADNLPDSGNTIYF.

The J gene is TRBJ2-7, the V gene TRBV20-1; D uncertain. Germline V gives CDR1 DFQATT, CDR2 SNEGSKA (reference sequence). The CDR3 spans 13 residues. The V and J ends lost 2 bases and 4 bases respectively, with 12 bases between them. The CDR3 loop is CSARWGDFYEQYF. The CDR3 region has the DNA TGCAGTGCTAGATGGGGTGACTTTTACGAGCAGTACTTC.

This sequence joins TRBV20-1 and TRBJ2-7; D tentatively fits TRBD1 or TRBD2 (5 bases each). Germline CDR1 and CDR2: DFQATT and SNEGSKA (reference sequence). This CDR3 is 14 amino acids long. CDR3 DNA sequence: TGCAGCGCCCAGGGCGGGTACCGATCCTACGAGCAGTACTTC. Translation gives CSAQGGYRSYEQYF.

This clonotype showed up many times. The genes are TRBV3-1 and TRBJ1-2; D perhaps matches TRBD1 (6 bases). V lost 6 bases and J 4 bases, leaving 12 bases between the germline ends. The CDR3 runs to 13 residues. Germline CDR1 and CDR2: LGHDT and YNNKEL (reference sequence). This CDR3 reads CASRQTGSYGYTF. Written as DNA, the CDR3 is TGTGCCAGCAGGCAGACAGGCTCCTATGGCTACACCTTC.

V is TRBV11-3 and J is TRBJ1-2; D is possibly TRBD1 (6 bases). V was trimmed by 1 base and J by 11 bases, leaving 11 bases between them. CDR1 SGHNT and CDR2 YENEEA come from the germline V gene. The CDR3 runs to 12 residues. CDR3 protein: CASSLAGEGYTF. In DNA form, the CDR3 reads TGTGCCAGCAGCTTAGCAGGGGAGGGATACACCTTC.

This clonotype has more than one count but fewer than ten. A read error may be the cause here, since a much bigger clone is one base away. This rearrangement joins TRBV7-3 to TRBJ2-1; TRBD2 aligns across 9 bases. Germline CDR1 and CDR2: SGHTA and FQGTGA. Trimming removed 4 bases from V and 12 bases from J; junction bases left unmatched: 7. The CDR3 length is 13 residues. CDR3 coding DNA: TGTGCCAGCAGCTCCTTAGGCGGGGGGGGGCAGTTCTTC. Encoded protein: CASSSLGGGGQFF.

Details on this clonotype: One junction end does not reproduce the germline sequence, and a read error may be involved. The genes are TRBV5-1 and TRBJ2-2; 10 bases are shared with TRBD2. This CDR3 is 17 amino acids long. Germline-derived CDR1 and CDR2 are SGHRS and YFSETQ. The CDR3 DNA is TGCGCCGGCAGCTTAGGTAATAGCGGGAGGTCTACCGGGGAGCTGTTTTTT. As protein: CAGSLGNSGRSTGELFF.

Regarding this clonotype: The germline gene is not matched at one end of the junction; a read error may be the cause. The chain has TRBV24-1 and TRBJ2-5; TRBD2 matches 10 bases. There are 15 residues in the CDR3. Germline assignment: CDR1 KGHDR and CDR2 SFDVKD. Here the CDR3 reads CAASGLAGVHETQYF. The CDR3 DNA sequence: TGTGCCGCCAGTGGCCTAGCGGGAGTTCACGAGACCCAGTACTTC.

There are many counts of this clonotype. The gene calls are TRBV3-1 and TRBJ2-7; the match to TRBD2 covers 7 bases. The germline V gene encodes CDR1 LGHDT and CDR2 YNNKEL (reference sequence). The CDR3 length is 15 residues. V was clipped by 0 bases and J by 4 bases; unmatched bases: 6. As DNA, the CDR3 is TGTGCCAGCAGCCAAGAAAAGCGGGGAGTTTACGAGCAGTACTTC. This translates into CASSQEKRGVYEQYF.

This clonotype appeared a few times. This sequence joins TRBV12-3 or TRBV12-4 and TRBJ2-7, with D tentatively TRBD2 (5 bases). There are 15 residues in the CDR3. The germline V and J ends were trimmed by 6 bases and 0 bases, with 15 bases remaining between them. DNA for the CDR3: TGTGCCAGCAGCCCGCAGACGGGAAGCTCCTACGAGCAGTACTTC. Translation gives CASSPQTGSSYEQYF.

The DNA for the CDR3 is TGTGCCACCAGCCCGGGATTTTTACCACAAGAGACCCAGTACTTC. Amino acid sequence: CATSPGFLPQETQYF. This chain joins TRBV24-1 and TRBJ2-5; possible D gene TRBD2, 5 bases. This CDR3 has 15 amino acids. Germline CDR1 and CDR2: KGHDR and SFDVKD. The V and J ends lost 7 bases and 2 bases respectively, with 16 bases between them.

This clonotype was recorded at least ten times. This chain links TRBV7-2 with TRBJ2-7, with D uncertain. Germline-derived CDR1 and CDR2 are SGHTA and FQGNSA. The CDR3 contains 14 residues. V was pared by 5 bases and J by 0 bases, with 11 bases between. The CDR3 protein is CASSPPPSSYEQYF. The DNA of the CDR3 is TGTGCCAGCAGCCCCCCGCCCAGCTCCTACGAGCAGTACTTC.

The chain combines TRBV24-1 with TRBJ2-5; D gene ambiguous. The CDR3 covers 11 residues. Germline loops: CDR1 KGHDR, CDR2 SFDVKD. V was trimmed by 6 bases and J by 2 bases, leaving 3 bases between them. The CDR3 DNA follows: TGTGCCACCAGTAGTCAAGAGACCCAGTACTTC. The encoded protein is CATSSQETQYF.